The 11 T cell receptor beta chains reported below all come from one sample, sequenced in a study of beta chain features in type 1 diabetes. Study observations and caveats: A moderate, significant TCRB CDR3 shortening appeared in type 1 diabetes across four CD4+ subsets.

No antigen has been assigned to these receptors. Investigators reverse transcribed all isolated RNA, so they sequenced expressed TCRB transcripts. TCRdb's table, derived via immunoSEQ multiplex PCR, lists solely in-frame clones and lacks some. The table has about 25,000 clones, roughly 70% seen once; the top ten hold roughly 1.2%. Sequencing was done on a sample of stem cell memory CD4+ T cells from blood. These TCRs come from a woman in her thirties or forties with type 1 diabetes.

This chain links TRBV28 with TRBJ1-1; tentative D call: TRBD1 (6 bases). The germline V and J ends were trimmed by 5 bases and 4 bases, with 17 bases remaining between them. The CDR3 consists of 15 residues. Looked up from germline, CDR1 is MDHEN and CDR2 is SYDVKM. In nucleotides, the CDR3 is TGTGCCAGCAGTCTCCATACGACAGGACTCACTGAAGCTTTCTTT. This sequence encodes CASSLHTTGLTEAFF.

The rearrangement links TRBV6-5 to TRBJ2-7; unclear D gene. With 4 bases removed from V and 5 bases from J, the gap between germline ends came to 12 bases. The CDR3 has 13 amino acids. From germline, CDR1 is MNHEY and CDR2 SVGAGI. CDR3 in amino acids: CASSFRWSDEQYF. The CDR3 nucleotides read TGTGCCAGCAGTTTTCGGTGGAGCGACGAGCAGTACTTC.

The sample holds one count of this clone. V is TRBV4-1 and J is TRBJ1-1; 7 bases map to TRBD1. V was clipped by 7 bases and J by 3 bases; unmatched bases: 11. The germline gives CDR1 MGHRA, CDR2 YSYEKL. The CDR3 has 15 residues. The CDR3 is CASTSIRQGHTEAFF. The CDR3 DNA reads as TGCGCCAGCACCTCAATTCGACAGGGACACACTGAAGCTTTCTTT.

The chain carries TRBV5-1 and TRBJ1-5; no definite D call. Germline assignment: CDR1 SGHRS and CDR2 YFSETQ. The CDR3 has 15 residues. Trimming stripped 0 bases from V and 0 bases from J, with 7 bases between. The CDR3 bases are TGCGCCAGCAGCTTGGAGGGAGTTAGCAATCAGCCCCAGCATTTT. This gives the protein CASSLEGVSNQPQHF.

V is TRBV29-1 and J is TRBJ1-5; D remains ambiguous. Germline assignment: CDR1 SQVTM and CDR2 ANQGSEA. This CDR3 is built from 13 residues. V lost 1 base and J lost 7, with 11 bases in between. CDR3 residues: CSVEVQAGQPQHF. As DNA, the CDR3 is TGCAGCGTTGAAGTCCAGGCGGGCCAGCCCCAGCATTTT.

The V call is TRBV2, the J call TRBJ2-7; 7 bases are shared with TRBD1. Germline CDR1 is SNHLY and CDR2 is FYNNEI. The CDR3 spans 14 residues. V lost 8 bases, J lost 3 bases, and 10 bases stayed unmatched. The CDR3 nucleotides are TGTGCCAGCTCGGACGAGGGGACAGTCTACGAGCAGTACTTC. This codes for CASSDEGTVYEQYF.

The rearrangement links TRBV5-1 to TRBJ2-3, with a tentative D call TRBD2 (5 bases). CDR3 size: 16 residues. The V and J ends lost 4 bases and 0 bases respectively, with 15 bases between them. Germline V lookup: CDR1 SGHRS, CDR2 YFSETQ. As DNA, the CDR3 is TGCGCCAGCAGCGGTGGCGCTAGCATTAGCACAGATACGCAGTATTTT. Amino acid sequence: CASSGGASISTDTQYF.

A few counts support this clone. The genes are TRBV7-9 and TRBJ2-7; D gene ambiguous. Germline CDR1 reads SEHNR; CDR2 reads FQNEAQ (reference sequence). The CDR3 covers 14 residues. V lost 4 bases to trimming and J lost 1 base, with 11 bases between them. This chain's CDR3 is CASSSGGTSYEQYF. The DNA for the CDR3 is TGTGCCAGCAGCTCCGGCGGTACATCCTACGAGCAGTACTTC. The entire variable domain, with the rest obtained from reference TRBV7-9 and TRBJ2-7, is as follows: DTGVSQNPRHKITKRGQNVTFRCDPISEHNRLYWYRQTLGQGPEFLTYFQNEAQLEKSRLLSDRFSAERPKGSFSTLEIQRTEQGDSAMYLCASSSGGTSYEQYFGPGTRLTVT.

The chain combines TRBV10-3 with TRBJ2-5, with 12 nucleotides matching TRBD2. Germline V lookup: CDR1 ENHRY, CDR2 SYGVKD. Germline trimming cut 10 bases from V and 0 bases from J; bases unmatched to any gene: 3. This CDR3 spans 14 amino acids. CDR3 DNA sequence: TGTGCCACTTCTAGCGGGGGGGACCAAGAGACCCAGTACTTC. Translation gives CATSSGGDQETQYF.

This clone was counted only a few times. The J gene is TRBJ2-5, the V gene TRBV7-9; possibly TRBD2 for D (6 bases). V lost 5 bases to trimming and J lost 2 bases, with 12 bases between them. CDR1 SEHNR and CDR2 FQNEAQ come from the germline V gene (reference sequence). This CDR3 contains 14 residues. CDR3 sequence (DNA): TGTGCCAGCAGCCGAGGGAGCGGGCAAGAGACCCAGTACTTC. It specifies CASSRGSGQETQYF. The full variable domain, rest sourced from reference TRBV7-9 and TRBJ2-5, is DTGVSQNPRHKITKRGQNVTFRCDPISEHNRLYWYRQTLGQGPEFLTYFQNEAQLEKSRLLSDRFSAERPKGSFSTLEIQRTEQGDSAMYLCASSRGSGQETQYFGPGTRLLVL.

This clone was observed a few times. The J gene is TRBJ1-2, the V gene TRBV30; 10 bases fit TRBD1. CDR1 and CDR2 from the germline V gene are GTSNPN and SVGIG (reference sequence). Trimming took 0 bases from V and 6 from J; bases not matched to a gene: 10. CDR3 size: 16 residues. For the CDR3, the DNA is TGTGCCTGGAGTGTGAGTCGGACAGGGGGAAAGGATGGCTACACCTTC. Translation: CAWSVSRTGGKDGYTF.